A single sample gave rise to the 9 T cell receptor beta chains below, sequenced in a study of blood T cell repertoires in COVID-19. The method was immunoSEQ multiplex PCR; TCRdb's version includes in-frame clones alone and lacks a portion of them. In the table there are approximately 230,000 clones, just over 85% of which are singletons. Sequences were obtained from peripheral blood. These receptors all come from a man aged 25 to 40 who had recovered from COVID-19.

The chain joins TRBV10-2 to TRBJ2-7, with D perhaps matching TRBD2 (5 bases). Germline CDR1 reads WSHSY; CDR2 reads SAAADI. With 8 bases removed from V and 3 bases from J, the gap between germline ends came to 11 bases. The CDR3 loop spans 12 amino acids. CDR3 in amino acids: CASGPAGYEQYF. The CDR3, as DNA: TGCGCCAGCGGCCCCGCGGGCTACGAGCAGTACTTC.

This clone was found once. The chain is built from TRBV7-6 and TRBJ2-2, with 10 bases identical to TRBD2. CDR3 length equals 15 residues. CDR1 SGHVS and CDR2 FNYEAQ come from the germline V gene. With 1 base clipped from V and 5 bases from J, the junction kept 1 base outside the gene matches. The CDR3 nucleotides read TGTGCCAGCAGCTTAGATAGCGGGGGGACCGGGGAGCTGTTTTTT. Its translation: CASSLDSGGTGELFF.

The genes are TRBV19 and TRBJ1-5, with TRBD1 as a possible D gene (6 bases). Deletions cut 4 bases from V and 5 bases from J, with 9 bases between. There are 13 residues in the CDR3. CDR1 is LNHDA and CDR2 is SQIVND in the germline V gene (reference sequence). The CDR3 DNA reads TGTGCCAGTAGTAAAGGGGGAGATCAGCCCCAGCATTTT. This translates into CASSKGGDQPQHF.

The chain couples TRBV6-5 to TRBJ1-1; weak D call: TRBD1 (6 bases). Looked up from germline, CDR1 is MNHEY and CDR2 is SVGAGI. Trimming took 7 bases from V and 2 from J, leaving 11 bases between them. This CDR3 has 13 amino acids. CDR3 amino acids: CASIGQFNTEAFF. The CDR3 region has the DNA TGTGCCAGCATAGGACAGTTCAACACTGAAGCTTTCTTT.

This sequence joins TRBV3-1 (or the pseudogene TRBV3-2) and TRBJ1-3, with D hard to call. The CDR3 is made up of 14 amino acids. The V end lost 2 bases, the J end lost 0 bases, and 5 bases lay between the germline ends. The germline gives CDR1 LGHDT, CDR2 YNNKEL (reference sequence). The CDR3 loop is CASSQRDSGNTIYF. CDR3 nucleotide sequence: TGTGCCAGCAGCCAACGGGACTCTGGAAACACCATATATTTT.

This sequence joins TRBV9 and TRBJ1-4; TRBD1 might be the D (5 bases). Germline CDR1 is SGDLS and CDR2 is YYNGEE. V lost 4 bases and J 2 bases, leaving 15 bases between the germline ends. CDR3 size: 16 residues. The CDR3 coding sequence is TGTGCCAGCAGCCCACTCCAGGGTAGGACTAATGAAAAACTGTTTTTT. Protein sequence: CASSPLQGRTNEKLFF. The whole variable domain, filled in from reference TRBV9 and TRBJ1-4, reads DSGVTQTPKHLITATGQRVTLRCSPRSGDLSVYWYQQSLDQGLQFLIQYYNGEERAKGNILERFSAQQFPDLHSELNLSSLELGDSALYFCASSPLQGRTNEKLFFGSGTQLSVL.

The V and J genes are TRBV18 and TRBJ2-4, with D possibly TRBD2 on 6 matching bases. CDR1 and CDR2 (germline): KGHSH, LQKENI. CDR3 length: 13 residues. Trimming took off 3 bases at V and 5 bases at J, with 8 bases between the two ends. The CDR3 loop reads CASSPAGQNIQYF. CDR3 in DNA: TGTGCCAGCTCACCGGCGGGACAAAACATTCAGTACTTC.

The chain joins TRBV19 to TRBJ1-4; D remains ambiguous. V was trimmed by 1 base and J by 5 bases, leaving 8 bases between them. The germline CDR1 and CDR2 sequences are LNHDA and SQIVND (reference sequence). This CDR3 has 14 amino acids. The CDR3 DNA sequence: TGTGCCAGTAGTATAGGAACAGTAAATGAAAAACTGTTTTTT. It encodes CASSIGTVNEKLFF.

Remarks on this clone: Since a much larger clone is just one base distant, this may be a read error. The J gene is TRBJ1-6, the V gene TRBV6-5, with 10 bases lining up with TRBD1. Germline CDR1 reads MNHEY; CDR2 reads SVGAGI. The CDR3 runs 15 residues. V lost 6 bases to trimming and J lost 10 bases; unmatched junction nucleotides: 9. Here the CDR3 DNA reads TGTGCCAGCAGATTGGGACAGGGGTTTAGATCACCCCTCCACTTT. Its translation: CASRLGQGFRSPLHF.